This entry is about one TCR beta chain. This CDR3 has 14 residues. CDR1 and CDR2 from the germline V gene are MDHEN and SYDVKM. The J segment lost 6 bases and the V segment lost 7 bases, leaving 7 bases of the junction unmatched. This sample stems from a study of neurological immune-mediated disorders. Sorted libraries used approximately 910,000 CD4+ or CD8+ T cells. TCRdb independently ran MiXCR on the 5' RACE reads; one entry per CDR3 protein. The repertoire holds tens of thousands of distinct CDR3 sequences, with about 6.9% as singletons. The V and J genes are TRBV28 and TRBJ2-2, with 8 bases that match TRBD1. This TCR was sampled from a middle-aged woman in good health. The specimen sequenced was CD4+ T cells from blood. CDR3 sequence (DNA): TGTGCCAGCAACCCGACAGGGGCAGCCGGGGAGCTGTTTTTT. Encoded protein: CASNPTGAAGELFF.